This TCR beta chain was captured by sequencing in a study of T-cell reconstitution after alpha-beta-depleted transplantation in children. The study, taken as a whole, reports: When one year had passed after transplant, most T-cell counts and diversity came from newly produced T cells.

For TCRbeta, the library was prepared with unique molecular identifiers. TCRdb re-analysed the PCR reads in MiXCR, keeping a single row per CDR3 protein. The repertoire holds more than 200,000 distinct CDR3 sequences, with about 25% as singletons. This clonotype was seen many times. Its antigen is currently unknown. The CDR3 is 13 residues long. V gave up 5 bases and J gave up 4 bases, with 11 bases separating them. This chain connects TRBV12-3 or TRBV12-4 to TRBJ2-5; TRBD1 might be the D (5 bases). The receptor comes from a girl under 10 years old with Fanconi anemia, due to receive a stem cell transplant. The sample was PBMCs, taken before TCRalphabeta/CD19-depleted stem cell transplant. The CDR3 region is CASSAQGGETQYF. For the CDR3, the DNA is TGTGCCAGCAGTGCCCAGGGCGGAGAGACCCAGTACTTC.